Listed below are T cell receptor beta chains from one sample, sequenced in a study of shared clonotypes between healthy human individuals. This table comes from immunoSEQ multiplex PCR, and its TCRdb copy is limited to in-frame clones, with some not included. The sample yields about 730,000 clones, approximately 72% seen once. The sequenced material came from memory CD4+ T cells sorted from blood. These receptors came from a woman between 25 and 40 years old in good health. CDR3s include the opening cysteine and the closing phenylalanine or tryptophan. The D gene is left open where the match is weak. Clone size is shown for a subset of rows, as once, few, many or a class of expanded clone.

j_gene: TRBJ1-2
d_gene: .
abundance: once
v_gene: TRBV6-1
CDR3aa: CASSRARYTF
CDR3nt: TGTGCCAGCAGTAGGGCCCGATACACCTTC

j_gene: TRBJ2-7
d_gene: .
abundance: .
v_gene: TRBV18
CDR3aa: CASSPGLAKFDEQYF
CDR3nt: TGTGCCAGCTCACCAGGTCTGGCGAAATTTGACGAGCAGTACTTC

j_gene: TRBJ2-3
d_gene: TRBD2
abundance: .
v_gene: TRBV5-4
CDR3aa: CASRLAGESTDTQYF
CDR3nt: TGTGCCAGCAGGCTAGCGGGAGAGTCCACAGATACGCAGTATTTT

j_gene: TRBJ1-1
d_gene: .
abundance: .
v_gene: TRBV28
CDR3aa: CASSSPGLGTEAFF
CDR3nt: TGTGCCAGCAGTTCACCAGGTTTGGGCACTGAAGCTTTCTTT

j_gene: TRBJ2-1
d_gene: .
abundance: .
v_gene: TRBV5-4
CDR3aa: CASSSFSYNEQFF
CDR3nt: TGTGCCAGCAGCAGCTTCAGTTACAATGAGCAGTTCTTC

j_gene: TRBJ1-6
d_gene: .
abundance: .
v_gene: TRBV6-5
CDR3aa: CASSRPRDSPLHF
CDR3nt: TGTGCCAGCAGTCGGCCTCGGGATTCACCCCTCCACTTT

j_gene: TRBJ2-1
d_gene: .
abundance: .
v_gene: TRBV19
CDR3aa: CASSIDRVVNEQFF
CDR3nt: TGTGCCAGTAGTATAGACAGGGTAGTCAATGAGCAGTTCTTC

j_gene: TRBJ2-1
d_gene: TRBD2
abundance: .
v_gene: TRBV7-9
CDR3aa: CASSSSASSGYRHEQFF
CDR3nt: TGTGCCAGCAGCTCATCCGCGAGTAGCGGGTATCGTCATGAGCAGTTCTTC

j_gene: TRBJ2-7
d_gene: .
abundance: .
v_gene: TRBV25-1
CDR3aa: CASSEDEEGTYEQYF
CDR3nt: TGTGCCAGCAGTGAAGATGAGGAGGGGACCTACGAGCAGTACTTC

j_gene: TRBJ2-1
d_gene: .
abundance: few
v_gene: TRBV5-1
CDR3aa: CASSLDTSTYNEQFF
CDR3nt: TGCGCCAGCAGCTTGGATACGTCTACCTACAATGAGCAGTTCTTC

j_gene: TRBJ2-3
d_gene: .
abundance: .
v_gene: TRBV27
CDR3aa: CASSLFLGQQKMRDTQYF
CDR3nt: TGTGCCAGCAGTTTATTTCTCGGACAGCAGAAAATGCGAGATACGCAGTATTTT

j_gene: TRBJ2-7
d_gene: .
abundance: .
v_gene: TRBV5-1
CDR3aa: CASSPGTLGLEQYF
CDR3nt: TGCGCCAGCAGCCCGGGCACTTTAGGATTAGAGCAGTACTTC

j_gene: TRBJ2-1
d_gene: .
abundance: few
v_gene: TRBV11-3
CDR3aa: CASSLETAEGQFF
CDR3nt: TGTGCCAGCAGCTTAGAGACCGCCGAGGGGCAGTTCTTC

j_gene: TRBJ2-7
d_gene: TRBD2
abundance: few
v_gene: TRBV10-3
CDR3aa: CAISEPPSGDSYEQYF
CDR3nt: TGTGCCATCAGTGAGCCCCCTAGCGGAGACTCATACGAGCAGTACTTC